This TCR beta chain was identified in a study of blood T cell repertoires in COVID-19. Looking at the study overall: Both acute and convalescent COVID-19 samples were obtained from the United States, Italy and Spain. PBMCs, B-cell-depleted T cells, or T cells were the source of the cDNA or gDNA that made up the material.

Original methodology: Estimation of nucleated cell counts was performed using reference gene primer amplification. Using immunoSEQ multiplex PCR, the repertoire was profiled, and TCRdb retains in-frame clones only, with some absent. That table furnishes V, J and clone size, whereas the DNA furnished D and trimming. The sample lists 250,000 or so clones, roughly 84% occurring once. Germline CDR1 reads MNHEY; CDR2 reads SMNVEV (reference sequence). The CDR3 runs 16 residues. The trim removed 6 bases at V and 1 base at J, leaving 6 bases unmatched. This receptor was obtained from a woman aged 40 to 49 who had recovered from COVID-19. J is TRBJ1-6 and V is TRBV27, with TRBD1 matching 7 bases. The source material was peripheral blood. CDR3 in DNA: TGTGCCAGCAGCCCTCAGGGGGGATCCTATAATTCACCCCTCCACTTT. This sequence encodes CASSPQGGSYNSPLHF.